The rows below give T cell receptor beta chains drawn from one sample of a study of blood T cells in healthy people across ages. TCRdb analysed the 5' RACE reads with MiXCR anew, one entry per CDR3 protein. Of more than 650,000 distinct CDR3 sequences in the sample, roughly 26% were seen once. These sequences were also reported in another study, on T cells of mothers and their children.

Sequencing was performed on blood. The receptors were gathered from a boy aged 5 to 17 in good health. CDR3s include the opening cysteine and the closing phenylalanine or tryptophan. D genes are given only for firm matches. Expanded clones are given a class, and other clones once, few, many or no size at all.

j_call,clone_size,v_call,d_call,cdr3_nt,cdr3_aa
TRBJ1-4,.,TRBV7-9,TRBD1,TGTGCCAGCAGCGAGGGACAGACGAATGAAAAACTGTTTTTT,CASSEGQTNEKLFF
TRBJ2-5,.,TRBV15,TRBD2,TGTGCCACCAGCAGAGATCTGGGACTAGGGAAGACCCAGTACTTC,CATSRDLGLGKTQYF
TRBJ1-1,.,TRBV29-1,.,TGCAGCGTTGAACAGGCTTTCGCTGAAGCTTTCTTT,CSVEQAFAEAFF
TRBJ1-4,few,TRBV7-9,.,TGTGCCAGCAGCACGTGGGGGAAAAATGAAAAACTGTTTTTT,CASSTWGKNEKLFF
TRBJ2-3,few,TRBV5-4,.,TGTGCCAGCAGCTTGACGGGGGCTCCCGATACGCAGTATTTT,CASSLTGAPDTQYF
TRBJ2-7,few,TRBV20-1,.,TGCAGTGCTAGAGACGCGGGACAGACCTACGAGCAGTACTTC,CSARDAGQTYEQYF
TRBJ2-5,.,TRBV7-6,TRBD2,TGTGCCAGCAGCCCCTTCCCTTCTAGCGGGGGGGCCAAAGAGACCCAGTACTTC,CASSPFPSSGGAKETQYF
TRBJ2-2,.,TRBV6-6,TRBD2,TGTGCCAGCAGTACCATAGCGGGGGGCACCGGGGAGCTGTTTTTT,CASSTIAGGTGELFF
TRBJ2-3,few,TRBV5-1,.,TGCGCCAGCAGCTCCCTCGGCCCAGATACGCAGTATTTT,CASSSLGPDTQYF
TRBJ2-7,few,TRBV14,.,TGTGCCAGCAGCTCCCAGCGGGTCGCCCTCCGCTACGAGCAGTACTTC,CASSSQRVALRYEQYF
TRBJ2-5,.,TRBV5-1,.,TGCGCCAGCAGCTTCGCAGGGACATCCGGGGAGACCCAGTACTTC,CASSFAGTSGETQYF
TRBJ1-2,.,TRBV12-3/TRBV12-4,.,TGTGCCAGCAGCCAGGGGCTTGGCTACACCTTC,CASSQGLGYTF
TRBJ2-1,.,TRBV29-1,TRBD1,TGCAGCGTTGAAGTAATCCCGGACAGGTACAATGAGCAGTTCTTC,CSVEVIPDRYNEQFF
TRBJ2-5,few,TRBV20-1,.,TGCAGTGCTAGGGCGCCCAGCGAGACCCAGTACTTC,CSARAPSETQYF
TRBJ2-7,few,TRBV6-5,.,TGTGCCAGCAGTTACGACCGGGACGGCTACCTCTACGAGCAGTACTTC,CASSYDRDGYLYEQYF
TRBJ1-4,.,TRBV28,.,TGTGCCAGCCTCGGGGGGCTGGTTGAAAAACTGTTTTTT,CASLGGLVEKLFF
TRBJ1-2,few,TRBV12-3/TRBV12-4,.,TGTGCCGGCAGTTTTTATGGCTACACCTTC,CAGSFYGYTF
TRBJ2-3,many,TRBV5-1,.,TGCGCCAGCAGCTTGTGGAGTCTTACTAGCACAGATACGCAGTATTTT,CASSLWSLTSTDTQYF
TRBJ2-5,.,TRBV6-1,TRBD1,TGTGCCAGCAGCGGGACAGGGTCGGGGACCCAGTACTTC,CASSGTGSGTQYF
TRBJ2-7,.,TRBV9,TRBD2,TGTGCCAGCAGCGCTCACAGCGGGGAAACCTACGAGCAGTACTTC,CASSAHSGETYEQYF
TRBJ2-4,few,TRBV12-3/TRBV12-4,.,TGTGCCAGCACCCGAGGTCGAAAGGAGGGGGCCAAAAACATTCAGTACTTC,CASTRGRKEGAKNIQYF
TRBJ1-1,few,TRBV29-1,.,TGCAGCGTTGAACCCTTATTGAACACTGAAGCTTTCTTT,CSVEPLLNTEAFF
TRBJ2-5,.,TRBV15,.,TGTGCCACCAGCAGAGGTCTAGGACGGGCACCTGAGCAGTACTTC,CATSRGLGRAPEQYF
TRBJ1-4,.,TRBV6-6,.,TGTGCCAGTACCCGGAGGGGTGCTGAAAAACTGTTTTTT,CASTRRGAEKLFF
TRBJ1-2,.,TRBV28,TRBD1,TGTGCCGGTCGGGACAGGGGAAACTATGGCTACACCTTC,CAGRDRGNYGYTF
TRBJ2-1,.,TRBV29-1,.,TGCAGCGTTGAAATAAGTGAGCAGTTCTTC,CSVEISEQFF
TRBJ1-2,few,TRBV6-5,.,TGTGCCAGCAGTTACTCACAAACACAGGGTGTTGGCTACACCTTC,CASSYSQTQGVGYTF
TRBJ2-5,.,TRBV7-2,.,TGTGCCAGCAGCTACGTCTTGGGGACCCCGGCACTCTTC,CASSYVLGTPALF
TRBJ1-1,.,TRBV7-6,.,TGTGCCAGCAGCGCAGCGGCCTGGGGGAACACTGAAGCTTTCTTT,CASSAAAWGNTEAFF
TRBJ1-2,.,TRBV6-1,.,TGTGCCAGCAGTGAACTCCCAGGGTCCTATGGCTACACCTTC,CASSELPGSYGYTF
TRBJ1-4,few,TRBV4-2,TRBD1,TGTGCCAGCAGCCAAGTGGGACAGGGGAGAGAAAAACTGTTTTTT,CASSQVGQGREKLFF
TRBJ2-5,.,TRBV4-1,.,TGCGCCAGCAGCCACATCAGTCAAGAGACCCAGTACTTC,CASSHISQETQYF
TRBJ1-1,few,TRBV30,TRBD1,TGTGCCGGGGACAGGGGGATCTCGAACACTGAAGCTTTCTTT,CAGDRGISNTEAFF
TRBJ2-5,.,TRBV2,.,TGTGCCAGCTCAGCTTTTCCTACGGGGATGGGAGAGACCCAGTACTTC,CASSAFPTGMGETQYF
TRBJ2-5,.,TRBV24-1,TRBD2,TGTGCCACCAGTGATTCACTAGCGGGGGGGCGGCTCCAAGAGACCCAGTACTTC,CATSDSLAGGRLQETQYF
TRBJ1-2,.,TRBV15,TRBD1,TGTGCCACCAGCAGAGGGACAGGGGTTCTCTATGGCTACACCTTC,CATSRGTGVLYGYTF
TRBJ1-4,.,TRBV11-2,.,TGTGCCAGCAGCCCGGGCAGGAGGCTTGGCCGGAGGGAAAAACTGTTTTTT,CASSPGRRLGRREKLFF
TRBJ2-4,.,TRBV5-1,TRBD1,TGCGCCAGCAGCGTAACAGGGGGGACGCTTCTTAACATTCAGTACTTC,CASSVTGGTLLNIQYF
TRBJ2-2,few,TRBV25-1,TRBD1,TGTGCCAGCAGACCCCGGGACAGATCCTTCGGGGAGCTGTTTTTT,CASRPRDRSFGELFF
TRBJ2-1,many,TRBV24-1,.,TGTGCCACCAGCCGCCTATTCGGTCTTGAGCAGTTCTTC,CATSRLFGLEQFF
TRBJ2-7,.,TRBV6-5,.,TGTGCCAGCAGTTACACAGGTCGCCACGAGCAGTACTTC,CASSYTGRHEQYF
TRBJ2-5,.,TRBV20-1,.,TGCAGTGCTAAGAGGGGTTTCCAAGAGACCCAGTACTTC,CSAKRGFQETQYF
TRBJ1-2,few,TRBV3-1,.,TGTGCCAGCAGTCCCGGGACAAAAGAGGGCTACACCTTC,CASSPGTKEGYTF
TRBJ2-1,.,TRBV3-1,.,TGTGCCAGCAGCCAAGATGCAGGGACTTCGTACAATGAGCAGTTCTTC,CASSQDAGTSYNEQFF
TRBJ1-2,.,TRBV6-5,.,TGTGCCAGCAGTTTTCGACAAGGGGGGAACTATGGCTACACCTTC,CASSFRQGGNYGYTF
TRBJ2-7,many,TRBV20-1,.,TGCAGTGGGCGTCGGGTAGGGGACGAGCAGTACTTC,CSGRRVGDEQYF
TRBJ2-1,.,TRBV29-1,TRBD1,TGCAGCGTTGGAACAGGGGGCATGGAGCAGTTCTTC,CSVGTGGMEQFF
TRBJ2-5,.,TRBV7-7,TRBD1,TGTGCTAGCAGCTTAGGGGACAGAGAGCAAGAGACCCAGTACTTC,CASSLGDREQETQYF
TRBJ2-7,.,TRBV6-5,TRBD1,TGTGCCACCAGTGGGACAGGGGGTTTCTACGAGCAGTACTTC,CATSGTGGFYEQYF
TRBJ2-6,.,TRBV7-2,TRBD1,TGTGCCTGCAAGACAGGGGACGGGGCCAACGTCCTGACTTTC,CACKTGDGANVLTF
TRBJ2-1,few,TRBV15,TRBD2,TGTGCCACCAGCAGAGGGGGACTAGTGGTCAGTGAGCAGTTCTTC,CATSRGGLVVSEQFF
TRBJ2-5,.,TRBV7-9,.,TGTGCCAGCAGCCGGAGAGGGATGTCTGGGGAGACCCAGTACTTC,CASSRRGMSGETQYF
TRBJ2-1,few,TRBV29-1,TRBD2,TGCAGCGTTGGACTAGCGGATGTCTCCTACAATGAGCAGTTCTTC,CSVGLADVSYNEQFF
TRBJ2-3,few,TRBV10-2,.,TGCGCCAGCACCAGGGGCCCCAGGGCGGATACGCAGTATTTT,CASTRGPRADTQYF
TRBJ2-1,few,TRBV20-1,.,TGCAGTGCTAGAGATGCCCAGAGTAGCTACAATGAGCAGTTCTTC,CSARDAQSSYNEQFF
TRBJ1-1,.,TRBV18,.,TGTGCCAGCTCACCAGAACGAAACACTGAAGCTTTCTTT,CASSPERNTEAFF
TRBJ2-3,.,TRBV3-1,TRBD2,TGTGCCAGCAGCTTTTTCACCAGCGGGGAGACAGATACGCAGTATTTT,CASSFFTSGETDTQYF